The sequence of this T cell receptor beta chain was determined in a study of cytomegalovirus exposure and HLA in healthy donors (TCRdb year 2017). Background for the entire study: An earlier analysis of approximately 640 of the donors reported about 250 Gb of sequence data and approximately 110 million unique TCR beta sequences from 150 million to 200 million T cells. Across some 400 genotyped donors of the cohort, an average of roughly 250,000 unique TCR beta nucleotide sequences per donor were sequenced, and roughly 17% of those sequences were non-productive. Class I and class II HLA loci were covered by the typing at four-digit resolution. All discovery cohort repertoires had been generated using a single sequencing platform. Rather than drawing on any new phenotypic data, the later analysis identified candidate immune exposures from TCR beta sequences and the way those sequences occurred across donors. The study combined high-throughput TCR immunosequencing, statistical association of individual TCRs with disease status, and machine learning to predict cytomegalovirus infection status. An earlier analysis of some 500 of the donors applied high-throughput TCR beta sequencing to assess whether each TCR beta V gene segment acted as functional or pseudogenic. The study used immunosequencing to profile the T cell repertoires of under 700 subjects and linked those repertoires to cytomegalovirus serostatus. Among the approximately 400 genotyped donors, 75% to 90% belonged to the genetic ancestry cluster associated with self-reported Caucasian donors. In a later genetic analysis, genome-wide SNP genotypes for 398 of the 666 donors were used, and that subset was treated as a discovery cohort. To study patterns of TCR occurrence, a later analysis re-analyzed previously published TCR beta repertoires from 666 donors and added high-resolution HLA genotyping. In addition to the first cohort of approximately 650 subjects, a separate validation cohort of 100 to 150 different subjects was used. The aim of the study was to test whether cataloging public T cell receptors could identify signatures of past pathogen exposure. The number of donors typed differed by locus, with about 629-630 for A, B, C, DRB1 and DQB1, around 500 for DQA1, approximately 570 for DPA1, and some 440 for DPB1. Four to six DR-DQ haplotypes were handled as single units for association and clustering, since linkage in the cohort was strong. An early release covering roughly 600 HLA-typed donors comprised about 320 gigabases of sequencing data and around 86 million unique TCR sequences. Donor age, sex, ethnicity and CMV serostatus were compiled alongside the repertoire data. General conclusions and limits of the study: In a later analysis, several top co-occurrence clusters were reported to appear linked to parvovirus B19, influenza, CMV and Epstein-Barr virus. The study gave a list of more than 150 TCR beta chains associated with cytomegalovirus. A later genetic analysis associated a missense DCLRE1C variant with V-gene and J-gene trimming of TCR beta chains, and an independent cohort replicated the association. Most TCR sequences were seen in very few donors, while some public TCRs were found in many individuals. A cluster of highly shared sequence variants was judged likely to represent a technical artifact of the sequencing pipeline. Most CMV-associated TCR beta chains appeared to be HLA-restricted in a later analysis, and the HLA associations seemed to be driven largely by CMV exposure. CMV serostatus was the only immune exposure information available for the cohort. A later analysis associated about 17,000 TCR beta sequences with specific HLA alleles at a false discovery rate of 0.05. Cytomegalovirus status was reported to be diagnosed by the classifier with high specificity and sensitivity in both the original and validation cohorts. According to a later analysis, TCR association rates differed among HLA loci, with DRB1 alleles showing the most associated TCRs and HLA-C alleles showing the fewest. Linkage disequilibrium might explain the correlated functional status among segregating V segments, but an unknown experimental factor could not be ruled out. The authors suggested that the approach could potentially be generalized to other disease states and immunological phenotypes. In an earlier analysis of around 600 of the donors, most TCR beta V segments were observed in productive rearrangements about 87% or about 30% of the time, broadly matching IMGT annotations. The presence/absence analyses assumed that sequencing depth was roughly uniform across donors, and that assumption may not be true. The earlier analysis of some 540 of the donors excluded around 17 rarely observed V segments, including chromosome 9 orphons, because counts were too low. A later analysis found that HLA-associated TCR beta chains were more clonally expanded and had lower generation probabilities than equally common non-associated chains. In vitro tests confirmed that a few of the cytomegalovirus-associated TCR beta chains recognize cytomegalovirus antigens. HLA typing was unavailable for some donors at each locus, so association tests used only the typed subset. When HLA alleles, especially DR and DQ, strongly co-occurred, TCR associations were difficult to assign to individual alleles. Because the 87-base-pair reads could not distinguish some IMGT-functional V segments, including TRBV6-2 and TRBV6-3, those segments were excluded. A further reported finding was that TCR beta sequences accurately predicted the HLA-A and HLA-B alleles for most subjects in the first cohort. A later genetic analysis reported fewer N-insertions in productive TCRs among donors in an Asian-associated ancestry cluster than the roughly 620-donor mean. Only TCR beta chains were sequenced in this cohort, and the absence of alpha or paired-chain data limited detectable features.

As to this clone: The antigen it binds to is not known. Per-nucleotide qualities are absent, and no much larger clonotype sits a single base away.

Receptor amplification or capture employed the immunoSEQ multiplex PCR assay. The multiplex PCR relied on a mix of 60 forward primers for TCR Vbeta segments and 13 reverse primers for TCR Jbeta segments. The CDR3 region of rearranged TCR beta genes was amplified from genomic DNA with a multiplex PCR assay. The amplified TCR beta libraries were sequenced on the Illumina HiSeq System as 87-base-pair reads. The paper's data handling went like this. A later analysis tallied roughly 78 million unique TCR beta chains across the 666 repertoires, and approximately 12 million of those chains were shared by two or more donors. Raw reads were error-corrected and collapsed into unique sequences by a nearest-neighbor algorithm in which closely related sequences were merged to remove PCR and sequencing errors. CDR3 sequences were aligned to IMGT reference sequences to assign V, D and J gene segments. For a sequence to be retained, a match of at least six nucleotides was required to both a V gene segment and a J gene segment. A rearrangement counted as productive if the CDR3 had no stop codons and remained in frame with V and J, and every other rearrangement counted as non-productive. CDR3 was defined according to IMGT convention as the region running from the second conserved V-encoded cysteine to the conserved J-encoded phenylalanine. Sequences without an unambiguous match to a single V gene segment were excluded from the earlier analysis of over 500 of the donors. An earlier analysis of about 600 of the donors called V segments functional above 56.7% productive rearrangements and segregating when the between-donor standard deviation exceeded 5%. A statistical classification framework was developed to diagnose cytomegalovirus status using the catalog of TCR beta chain sequences. In a later analysis, TCR nucleotide sequences were compared against IMGT/GENE-DB human TR gene sequences so that V and J genes could be assigned. In a later analysis, CDR3 sequences and most-parsimonious VDJ recombination scenarios were assigned using the TCRdist pipeline. A later analysis defined each TCR beta chain by its CDR3 amino acid sequence plus V-gene family, and excluded reads lacking a unique V-gene family. To address suspected cross-contamination and a sequencing artifact, a later analysis removed 592 highly shared, low-generation-probability nucleotide sequences. A later analysis calculated a clonal expansion index for each public chain from normalized within-repertoire ranks of inferred template counts. A later analysis computed generation probabilities with a VDJ recombination model fitted to out-of-frame rearrangements, and checked the results against IGoR. In a later analysis, TCR-TCR, TCR-HLA and TCR-CMV co-occurrence was scored with hypergeometric tests, and a repertoire-size bias correction was applied to TCR pairs. To estimate false discovery rates, a later analysis permuted the HLA or CMV assignments 20 times. In a later analysis, co-occurring TCRs were grouped with DBSCAN, and TCRdist sequence similarity was added when clustering was performed within HLA-allele-positive subsets. Repertoires with fewer than 30,000 or more than 120,000 public chains were left out of co-occurrence clustering, as were four to six repertoires with anomalous nucleotide sharing. This immuneACCESS table, as held by TCRdb, lists in-frame sequences with V and J called but not all clones. Of the missing ones, under half trace to an unresolved V gene in checked studies; the others have no known cause. The D gene and trimming were derived from the DNA, and the V and J assignments and clone size from that table. In all, the sample holds 150,000 to 200,000 clones, and about 75% of those were seen once. The top ten clonotypes cover approximately 2% of the sample.

Reading the germline V gene gives CDR1 KGHSH and CDR2 LQKENI. From the cysteine through the phenylalanine, the CDR3 covers 15 amino acids. Just the 45-base CDR3 DNA is kept, in frame starting at base 1. Trimmed from V: 6 bases; trimmed from J: 3 bases; junction bases lacking a gene match: 7. In total, over 600 healthy bone marrow donors made up the cohort. Cohort members were all nominally healthy when sampled, although unrecorded immune exposures were likely present. The donor tested CMV seronegative, placing the donor among the approximately 360 seronegative members of the cohort. Every donor gave a peripheral blood sample, and the peripheral blood mononuclear cells from that sample were used for TCR beta sequencing. Genomic DNA extraction from the blood cell samples was performed with the Qiagen DNeasy Blood Extraction Kit.

This receptor was taken from a female donor in good health and CMV-seronegative. The sequenced sample consisted of PBMCs. The V and J genes are TRBV18 and TRBJ2-3, with 9 bases aligning to TRBD1. The DNA reads TGTGCCAGCTCGAGAGGGGACAGGGTGACAGATACGCAGTATTTT. It is translated as CASSRGDRVTDTQYF.